The TCR beta chain described here comes from a study of T cells after yellow fever vaccination. This clonotype was detected a few times. Germline V lookup: CDR1 MGHRA, CDR2 YSYEKL. Trimming left V 5 bases short and J 4 bases short, with 17 bases between. The CDR3 contains 15 residues. One entry per CDR3 protein results from TCRdb running MiXCR on the 5' RACE reads. The data hold a few hundred thousand distinct CDR3 sequences, with around 3.6% observed a single time. V gene TRBV4-1 combines with J gene TRBJ1-1, with a possible D match to TRBD1 (6 bases). The material was PBMCs, obtained on the day of the yellow fever booster vaccination. This clonotype was obtained from a man younger than 35 who received the YFV17D yellow fever vaccine. The CDR3 coding sequence is TGCGCCAGCAGCAATCCGGGGGGGCTGGCCACTGAAGCTTTCTTT. Protein: CASSNPGGLATEAFF.